The present T cell receptor (beta chain) was sequenced within a study of cytomegalovirus exposure and HLA in healthy donors. Study information: An analysis done earlier identified 95 million to 140 million unique TCR beta sequences from 190 million or so T cells. Broader study findings: Most TCR sequences were rare, but some public TCRs occurred in many donors. Later, an analysis found that common viral pathogens appeared to be linked with several of the most significant clusters.

It was with 60 Vbeta and 13 Jbeta primers that the PCR ran. The assay was immunoSEQ multiplex PCR, and TCRdb's table has in-frame clones only and misses some. Of 90,000 to 120,000 clones in the sample, 65% to 85% were seen once. In the case of this clone: Its antigen is unidentified.

Trimming pared 2 bases from V and 4 bases from J, leaving 21 bases between. Germline values: CDR1 MGHDK, CDR2 SYGVNS. CDR3 length equals 18 residues. The sample comprised PBMCs. The chain has TRBV25-1 and TRBJ1-5, with TRBD1 as a possible D gene (5 bases). The receptor comes from a man aged 30 to 45 in good health and CMV-seronegative. The CDR3 DNA follows: TGTGCCAGCAGTGAAAATTGGAAAGGGGAGGAAGGGAATCAGCCCCAGCATTTT. It yields the protein CASSENWKGEEGNQPQHF.